A few counts support the clone carrying this T cell receptor beta chain. What it binds is unknown. The sort gate was single viable CD3+CD4+CD8-CD45RO+ cells for memory CD4+ T cells. Total CD4+ T cells were enriched by CD4 positive selection. Trimming took 3 bases from V and 0 from J, leaving 2 bases between them. The CDR3 covers 13 residues. Germline CDR1 SEHNR, CDR2 FQNEAQ (reference sequence). The data stem from a study of memory CD4+ T cells and cytomegalovirus serostatus. Broader study findings: The CMV-associated TCR signature appears largely within the CD4+ memory repertoire.

Sequencing was performed with immunoSEQ multiplex PCR; in TCRdb, only in-frame clones are kept and a portion is missing. Among tens of thousands of clones listed, more than 70% were seen once. Sample: memory CD4+ T cells from blood. The receptor's source is an adult in good health and CMV-seropositive. This chain joins TRBV7-9 and TRBJ1-4; D remains unclear. The CDR3 protein is CASSFTTNEKLFF. CDR3 nucleotide sequence: TGTGCCAGCAGCTTCACAACTAATGAAAAACTGTTTTTT.